A single TCR beta chain is shown here with its context. The data were obtained in a study of blood T cell repertoires in COVID-19. CDR3 length: 13 residues. The V and J ends lost 4 bases and 8 bases respectively, with 14 bases between them. Germline V CDR1 and CDR2: LGHDT, YNNKEL (reference sequence). The repertoire was sequenced with immunoSEQ multiplex PCR; TCRdb's copy has only in-frame clones and lacks some. Of approximately 190,000 clones listed, over 75% are singletons. The V and J genes are TRBV3-1 (or the pseudogene TRBV3-2) and TRBJ1-2, with D hard to call. Sequencing was carried out using peripheral blood. This TCR derives from a woman aged 40 to 50 who had recovered from COVID-19. CDR3 sequence (DNA): TGTGCCAGCAGCCCCGGGATTCGAAGGGGCTACACCTTC. This translates into CASSPGIRRGYTF.